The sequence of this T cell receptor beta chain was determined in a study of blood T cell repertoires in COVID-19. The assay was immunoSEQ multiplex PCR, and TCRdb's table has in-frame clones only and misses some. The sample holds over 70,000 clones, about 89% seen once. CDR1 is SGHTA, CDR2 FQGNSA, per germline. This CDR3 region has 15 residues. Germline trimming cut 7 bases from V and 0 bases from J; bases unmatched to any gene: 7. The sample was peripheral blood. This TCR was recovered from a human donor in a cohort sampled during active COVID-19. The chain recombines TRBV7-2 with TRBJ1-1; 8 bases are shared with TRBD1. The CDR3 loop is CASTPTGGLNTEAFF. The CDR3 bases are TGTGCCAGCACTCCAACAGGGGGTTTGAACACTGAAGCTTTCTTT.